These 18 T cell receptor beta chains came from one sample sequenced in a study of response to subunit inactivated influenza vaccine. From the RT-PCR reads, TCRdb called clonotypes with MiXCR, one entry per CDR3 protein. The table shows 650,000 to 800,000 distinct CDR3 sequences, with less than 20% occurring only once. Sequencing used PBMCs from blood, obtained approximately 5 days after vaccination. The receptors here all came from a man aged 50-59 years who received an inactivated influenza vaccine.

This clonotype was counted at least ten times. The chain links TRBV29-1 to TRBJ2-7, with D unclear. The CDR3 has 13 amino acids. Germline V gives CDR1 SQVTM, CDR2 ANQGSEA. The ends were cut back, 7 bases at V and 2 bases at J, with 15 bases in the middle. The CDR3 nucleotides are TGCAGCGCCATGTTAGACCGCGCCTACGAGCAGTACTTC. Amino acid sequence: CSAMLDRAYEQYF.

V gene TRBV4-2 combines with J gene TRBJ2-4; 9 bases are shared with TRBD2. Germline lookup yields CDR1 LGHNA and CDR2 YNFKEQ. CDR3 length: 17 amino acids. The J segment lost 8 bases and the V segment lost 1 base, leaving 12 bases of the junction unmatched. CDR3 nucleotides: TGTGCCAGCAGCCAAGGACTGGAGGCGGGGGGGCGGGACATTCAGTACTTC. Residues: CASSQGLEAGGRDIQYF.

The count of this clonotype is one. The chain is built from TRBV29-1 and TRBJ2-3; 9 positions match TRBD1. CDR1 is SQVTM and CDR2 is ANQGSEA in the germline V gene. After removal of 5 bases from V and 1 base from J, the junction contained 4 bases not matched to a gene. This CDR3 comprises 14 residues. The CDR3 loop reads CSVSRTGGTDTQYF. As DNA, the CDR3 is TGCAGCGTTTCCCGGACAGGGGGCACAGATACGCAGTATTTT.

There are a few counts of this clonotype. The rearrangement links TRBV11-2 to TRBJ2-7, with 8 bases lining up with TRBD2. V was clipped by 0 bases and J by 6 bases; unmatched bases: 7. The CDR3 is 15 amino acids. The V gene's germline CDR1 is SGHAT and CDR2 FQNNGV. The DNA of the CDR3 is TGTGCCAGCAGCTTAGACCGGGGGGGGCACGGCGAGCAGTACTTC. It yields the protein CASSLDRGGHGEQYF.

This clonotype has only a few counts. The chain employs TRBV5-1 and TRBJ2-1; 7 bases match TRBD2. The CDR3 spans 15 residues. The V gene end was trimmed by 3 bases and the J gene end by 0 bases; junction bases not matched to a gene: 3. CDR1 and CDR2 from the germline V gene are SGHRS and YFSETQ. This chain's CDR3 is CASSWLADSYNEQFF. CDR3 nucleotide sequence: TGCGCCAGCAGCTGGCTAGCGGACTCCTACAATGAGCAGTTCTTC.

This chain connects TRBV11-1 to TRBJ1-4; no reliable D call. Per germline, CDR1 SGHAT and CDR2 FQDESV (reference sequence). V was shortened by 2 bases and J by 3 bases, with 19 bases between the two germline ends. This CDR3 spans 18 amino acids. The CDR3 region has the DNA TGTGCCAGCAGCTTATTCTCGATAGGGAGCTCGGCTAATGAAAAACTGTTTTTT. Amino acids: CASSLFSIGSSANEKLFF.

CDR3 sequence reads: CSAFRYQETQYF. CDR3 in DNA: TGCAGTGCTTTTCGCTATCAAGAGACCCAGTACTTC. The chain couples TRBV20-1 to TRBJ2-5, with unresolved D. The germline gives CDR1 DFQATT, CDR2 SNEGSKA (reference sequence). V lost 5 bases, J lost 2 bases, and 9 bases lay in between. The CDR3 is 12 residues long.

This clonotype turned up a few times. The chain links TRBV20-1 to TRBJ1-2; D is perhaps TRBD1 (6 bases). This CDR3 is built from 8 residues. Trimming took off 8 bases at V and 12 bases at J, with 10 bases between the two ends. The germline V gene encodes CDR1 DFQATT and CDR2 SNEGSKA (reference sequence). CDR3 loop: CSLRGDTF. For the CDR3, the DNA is TGCAGTTTAAGGGGGGACACCTTC.

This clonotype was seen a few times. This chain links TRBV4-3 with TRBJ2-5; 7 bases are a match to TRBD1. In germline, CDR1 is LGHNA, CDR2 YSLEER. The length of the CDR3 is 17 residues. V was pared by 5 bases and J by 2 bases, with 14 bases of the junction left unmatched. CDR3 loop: CASSLNRDRHFQETQYF. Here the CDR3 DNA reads TGCGCCAGCAGCTTAAACCGGGACAGACACTTTCAAGAGACCCAGTACTTC.

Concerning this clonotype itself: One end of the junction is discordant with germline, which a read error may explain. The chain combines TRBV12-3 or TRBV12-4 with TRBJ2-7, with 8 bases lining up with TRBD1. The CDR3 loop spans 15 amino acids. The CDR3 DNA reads TGTGCCAGCAGTTTAAGTATGGACAGGGTTGGCGAGCAGTCCTTC. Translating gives CASSLSMDRVGEQSF.

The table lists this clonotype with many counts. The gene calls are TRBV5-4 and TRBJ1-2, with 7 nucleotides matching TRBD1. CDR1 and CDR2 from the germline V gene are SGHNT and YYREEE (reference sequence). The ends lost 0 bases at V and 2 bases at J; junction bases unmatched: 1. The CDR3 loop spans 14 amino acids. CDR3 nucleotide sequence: TGTGCCAGCAGCTTGGCGGGACAGAACTATGGCTACACCTTC. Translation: CASSLAGQNYGYTF.

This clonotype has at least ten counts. The CDR3 is CASSMGLSQPQHF. Here the CDR3 DNA reads TGTGCCAGCAGCATGGGGCTGTCCCAGCCCCAGCATTTT. The genes are TRBV7-2 and TRBJ1-5, with D perhaps matching TRBD1 (5 bases). Trimming stripped 5 bases from V and 7 bases from J, with 12 bases between. CDR3 length equals 13 residues. From germline, CDR1 is SGHTA and CDR2 FQGNSA. Based on the CDR3 plus reference TRBV7-2 and TRBJ1-5, the full variable domain is GAGVSQSPSNKVTEKGKDVELRCDPISGHTALYWYRQSLGQGLEFLIYFQGNSAPDKSGLPSDRFSAERTGGSVSTLTIQRTQQEDSAVYLCASSMGLSQPQHFGDGTRLSIL.

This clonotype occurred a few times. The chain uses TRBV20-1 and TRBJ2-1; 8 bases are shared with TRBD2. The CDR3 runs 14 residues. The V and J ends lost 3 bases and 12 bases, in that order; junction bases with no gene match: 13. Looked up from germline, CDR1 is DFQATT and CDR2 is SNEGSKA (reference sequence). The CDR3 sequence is CSASRASGHIGQFF. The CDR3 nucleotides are TGCAGTGCTAGCAGGGCTAGCGGGCACATAGGGCAGTTCTTC.

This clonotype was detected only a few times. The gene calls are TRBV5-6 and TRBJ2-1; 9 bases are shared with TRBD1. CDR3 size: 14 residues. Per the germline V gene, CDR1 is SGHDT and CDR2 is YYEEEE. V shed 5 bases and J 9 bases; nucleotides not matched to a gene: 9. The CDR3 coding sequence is TGTGCCAGCAGAGGGACAGGGTACGGGGTTGAGCAGTTCTTC. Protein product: CASRGTGYGVEQFF.

CDR3: CASSDITGRPYGYTF. CDR3 in DNA: TGTGCCAGCAGCGACATTACAGGGCGTCCCTATGGCTACACCTTC. The chain carries TRBV11-2 and TRBJ1-2, with D possibly being TRBD1 (6 bases). Germline-derived CDR1 and CDR2 are SGHAT and FQNNGV. The CDR3 covers 15 residues. V lost 5 bases to trimming and J lost 4 bases, with 17 bases between them.

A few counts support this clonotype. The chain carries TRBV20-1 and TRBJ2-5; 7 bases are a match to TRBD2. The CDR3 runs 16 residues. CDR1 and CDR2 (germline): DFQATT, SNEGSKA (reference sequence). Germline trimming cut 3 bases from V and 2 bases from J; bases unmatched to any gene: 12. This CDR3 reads CSARTRWASGQETQYF. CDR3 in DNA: TGCAGTGCTAGGACGCGTTGGGCTAGCGGACAAGAGACCCAGTACTTC.

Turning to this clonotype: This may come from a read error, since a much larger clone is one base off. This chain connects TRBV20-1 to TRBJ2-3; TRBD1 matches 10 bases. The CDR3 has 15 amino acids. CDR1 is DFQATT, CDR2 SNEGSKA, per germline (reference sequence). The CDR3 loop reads CSAPKDRGSSDTKYF. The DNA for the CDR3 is TGCAGTGCTCCCAAGGACAGGGGGTCATCAGATACGAAGTATTTT.

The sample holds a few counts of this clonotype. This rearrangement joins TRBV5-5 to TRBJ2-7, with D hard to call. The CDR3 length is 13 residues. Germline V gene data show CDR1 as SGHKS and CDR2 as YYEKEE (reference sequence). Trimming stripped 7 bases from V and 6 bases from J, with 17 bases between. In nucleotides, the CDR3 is TGTGCCAGCCATCGAGACCGCCAGCTCGAGCAGTACTTC. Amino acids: CASHRDRQLEQYF.